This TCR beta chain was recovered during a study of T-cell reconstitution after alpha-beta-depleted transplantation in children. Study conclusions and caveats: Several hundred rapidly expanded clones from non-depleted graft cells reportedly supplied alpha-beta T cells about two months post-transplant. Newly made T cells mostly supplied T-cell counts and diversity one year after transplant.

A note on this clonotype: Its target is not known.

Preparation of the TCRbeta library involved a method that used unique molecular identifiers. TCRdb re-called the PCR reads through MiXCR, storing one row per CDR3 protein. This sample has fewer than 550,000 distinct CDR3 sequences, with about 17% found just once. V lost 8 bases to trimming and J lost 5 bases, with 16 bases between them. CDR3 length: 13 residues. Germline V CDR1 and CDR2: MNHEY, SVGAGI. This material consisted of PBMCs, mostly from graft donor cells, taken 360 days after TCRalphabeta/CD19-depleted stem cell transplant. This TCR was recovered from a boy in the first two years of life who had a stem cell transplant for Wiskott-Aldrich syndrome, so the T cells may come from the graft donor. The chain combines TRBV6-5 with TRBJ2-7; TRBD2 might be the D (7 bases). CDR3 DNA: TGTGCCAGCGCCTGGGGGGGGGACAACGAGCAGTACTTC. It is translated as CASAWGGDNEQYF.